The 30 T cell receptor beta chains reported below all come from one sample, sequenced in a study of T cells after yellow fever vaccination. In TCRdb, the 5' RACE reads were re-called with MiXCR into one record per CDR3 protein. Of roughly 30,000 distinct CDR3 sequences in the sample, 5.5% to 8% were seen once. The sequenced sample was PBMCs, either bulk or a sorted T-cell subset (CD4+, CD8+, memory, or dextramer-sorted; not recorded which), obtained on the day of the yellow fever booster vaccination. The receptor source for this set is a man aged 25 to 45 who received the YFV17D yellow fever vaccine.

This clonotype was observed a handful of times. The chain joins TRBV6-5 to TRBJ2-3, with 7 positions matching TRBD2. The CDR3 is 16 residues long. Per the germline V gene, CDR1 is MNHEY and CDR2 is SVGAGI. Unmatched junction bases numbered 6, after V lost 3 bases and J lost 0 bases. Written as DNA, the CDR3 is TGTGCCAGCAGTTATTACGTCGGGGGGAGCACAGATACGCAGTATTTT. It yields the protein CASSYYVGGSTDTQYF.

This chain links TRBV5-4 with TRBJ2-2; 7 bases match TRBD2. CDR3 length: 16 residues. J was trimmed by 0 bases and V by 2 bases; bases with no gene match: 4. Germline loops: CDR1 SGHNT, CDR2 YYREEE (reference sequence). The CDR3 here is CASSLRSGANTGELFF. Here the CDR3 DNA reads TGTGCCAGCAGCTTAAGAAGCGGGGCGAACACCGGGGAGCTGTTTTTT.

In its sample, this clonotype was seen a few times. V gene TRBV11-2 combines with J gene TRBJ2-1, with 8 bases that match TRBD2. J gave up 4 bases and V 5 bases, and 7 bases lay outside the gene matches. The CDR3 is made up of 15 amino acids. Germline lookup yields CDR1 SGHAT and CDR2 FQNNGV. CDR3 DNA sequence: TGTGCCAGCAGCGCACGACTAGCGCTGTACAATGAGCAGTTCTTC. Protein product: CASSARLALYNEQFF.

V and J are TRBV20-1 and TRBJ2-5, with TRBD2 identical over 9 bases. The germline CDR1 and CDR2 sequences are DFQATT and SNEGSKA (reference sequence). CDR3 size: 18 residues. After removal of 1 base from V and 4 bases from J, the junction contained 16 bases not matched to a gene. The DNA for the CDR3 is TGCAGTGCTAGAGGAGGTCTCAGGGTAGCGGGAGAAGGAGAGACCCAGTACTTC. This gives the protein CSARGGLRVAGEGETQYF.

The table lists this clonotype with many counts. This chain joins TRBV6-2 or TRBV6-3 and TRBJ2-7, with D perhaps matching TRBD2 (6 bases). The germline V and J ends were trimmed by 6 bases and 0 bases, with 12 bases remaining between them. The germline CDR1 and CDR2 sequences are MNHEY and SVGEGT. This CDR3 is built from 14 residues. In DNA, the CDR3 is TGTGCCAGCAGGCGGGGACTGGCCTCCTACGAGCAGTACTTC. It encodes CASRRGLASYEQYF.

This clonotype appeared many times. The chain links TRBV28 to TRBJ1-5; no clear D gene. The CDR3 length is 13 residues. Trimming took 8 bases from V and 6 from J, leaving 14 bases between them. Germline V lookup: CDR1 MDHEN, CDR2 SYDVKM. CDR3 sequence (DNA): TGTGCCAGCGGCGGGTCGATGAGTCAGCCCCAGCATTTT. This codes for CASGGSMSQPQHF.

This chain joins TRBV4-3 and TRBJ1-4, with TRBD1 as a possible D gene (5 bases). The CDR3 consists of 15 residues. The germline V gene has CDR1 LGHNA and CDR2 YSLEER. V was pared by 0 bases and J by 4 bases, with 9 bases between. The DNA for the CDR3 is TGCGCCAGCAGCCAAGATGGGGGGTTTAATGAAAAACTGTTTTTT. Translation: CASSQDGGFNEKLFF.

At least ten counts were recorded for this clonotype. The rearrangement uses TRBV11-2 and TRBJ1-1; possibly TRBD1 for D (5 bases). The V gene's germline CDR1 is SGHAT and CDR2 FQNNGV. The CDR3 has 14 residues. V shed 2 bases and J shed 0 bases, with 7 bases lying between them. CDR3 in DNA: TGTGCCAGCAGCTTAACAGGAATGAACACTGAAGCTTTCTTT. Amino acid sequence: CASSLTGMNTEAFF.

The sample holds many counts of this clonotype. V is TRBV7-9 and J is TRBJ1-3; D unresolved. V shed 6 bases and J shed 8 bases, with 17 bases lying between them. This CDR3 comprises 14 residues. Germline loops: CDR1 SEHNR, CDR2 FQNEAQ (reference sequence). CDR3 protein: CASRSGIVVDTIYF. The CDR3 region has the DNA TGTGCCAGCAGGTCGGGGATAGTCGTTGACACCATATATTTT.

This clonotype was found many times. The chain is built from TRBV7-2 and TRBJ2-7; 7 bases agree with TRBD2. The CDR3 covers 13 residues. Per germline, CDR1 SGHTA and CDR2 FQGNSA. J gave up 9 bases and V 3 bases, and 8 bases lay outside the gene matches. This chain's CDR3 is CASSFPLTGGQYF. CDR3 nucleotide sequence: TGTGCCAGCAGCTTCCCCCTCACGGGGGGGCAGTACTTC.

This clonotype was counted many times. This chain joins TRBV12-3 or TRBV12-4 and TRBJ2-1; maybe TRBD2 (6 bases). This CDR3 region has 15 residues. V lost 3 bases to trimming and J lost 0 bases, with 9 bases between them. The CDR3 protein is CASSLGRGSYNEQFF. CDR3 DNA sequence: TGTGCCAGCAGTTTGGGGCGGGGCTCCTACAATGAGCAGTTCTTC.

This clonotype was observed a handful of times. The chain carries TRBV7-9 and TRBJ2-7; 7 nucleotides match TRBD1. This CDR3 spans 13 amino acids. CDR1 is SEHNR and CDR2 is FQNEAQ in the germline V gene (reference sequence). J gave up 0 bases and V 5 bases, and 1 base lay outside the gene matches. The CDR3 sequence: CASSGQASYEQYF. Written as DNA, the CDR3 is TGTGCCAGCAGCGGACAGGCCTCCTACGAGCAGTACTTC.

There are a few counts of this clonotype. The chain has TRBV5-1 and TRBJ2-5; 10 nucleotides agree with TRBD1. The CDR3 is 14 amino acids. V was pared by 4 bases and J by 3 bases, with 3 bases of the junction left unmatched. Germline CDR1 reads SGHRS; CDR2 reads YFSETQ. The CDR3 DNA follows: TGCGCCAGCAGCGTCGGGACAGGGGAAGAGACCCAGTACTTC. Its translation is CASSVGTGEETQYF.

This clonotype turned up a few times. V and J are TRBV20-1 and TRBJ2-7; D might be TRBD1 (6 bases). The germline V gene encodes CDR1 DFQATT and CDR2 SNEGSKA (reference sequence). CDR3 length: 13 amino acids. Trimming pared 6 bases from V and 2 bases from J, leaving 14 bases between. The CDR3 here is CSAPKQGAYEQYF. CDR3 nucleotide sequence: TGCAGTGCCCCAAAACAGGGCGCCTACGAGCAGTACTTC.

The chain joins TRBV7-2 to TRBJ1-2; D ambiguous. Germline V gene sequence: CDR1 SGHTA, CDR2 FQGNSA. The V and J ends lost 7 bases and 3 bases respectively, with 15 bases between them. The CDR3 consists of 14 residues. CDR3 loop: CASTSRAPYYGYTF. In DNA form, the CDR3 reads TGTGCCAGCACCTCCCGAGCTCCGTACTATGGCTACACCTTC. Combining the CDR3 with reference TRBV7-2 and TRBJ1-2 gives the whole variable domain GAGVSQSPSNKVTEKGKDVELRCDPISGHTALYWYRQSLGQGLEFLIYFQGNSAPDKSGLPSDRFSAERTGGSVSTLTIQRTQQEDSAVYLCASTSRAPYYGYTFGSGTRLTVV.

Regarding this clonotype: This clone may be a read error of a much larger clone one base away. The V gene is TRBV12-3 or TRBV12-4, the J gene TRBJ2-3; possible D gene TRBD2, 6 bases. CDR3 length: 15 amino acids. Trimming stripped 5 bases from V and 6 bases from J, with 18 bases between. CDR3 sequence: CASSRSGSGDDTQYF. The CDR3 DNA reads as TGTGCCAGCAGTCGGTCAGGGTCGGGGGACGATACGCAGTATTTT.

This clonotype was seen at least ten times. This chain joins TRBV20-1 and TRBJ2-2; D may correspond to TRBD1 or TRBD2 (5 bases each). The V gene lost 6 bases and the J gene lost 1 base, with 21 bases spanning the gap. Per the germline V gene, CDR1 is DFQATT and CDR2 is SNEGSKA (reference sequence). This CDR3 comprises 17 residues. CDR3 in amino acids: CSAGMGREWRNTGELFF. CDR3 in DNA: TGCAGTGCGGGTATGGGACGCGAATGGCGGAACACCGGGGAGCTGTTTTTT.

This clonotype showed up just a few times. The V call is TRBV20-1, the J call TRBJ2-2, with a tentative D call TRBD2 (6 bases). From germline, CDR1 is DFQATT and CDR2 SNEGSKA (reference sequence). The CDR3 has 14 residues. With 6 bases removed from V and 2 bases from J, the gap between germline ends came to 13 bases. This chain's CDR3 is CSATLAPNTGELFF. In DNA form, the CDR3 reads TGCAGTGCAACCCTAGCGCCCAACACCGGGGAGCTGTTTTTT.

This clonotype appeared many times. The J gene is TRBJ2-7, the V gene TRBV6-6; tentative D call: TRBD2 (6 bases). The germline V and J ends were trimmed by 4 bases and 13 bases, with 14 bases remaining between them. The germline gives CDR1 MNHNY, CDR2 SVGAGI (reference sequence). This CDR3 contains 11 residues. DNA of the CDR3: TGTGCCAGCAGTTTCCTTCAGGGACTTTACTTC. Translation gives CASSFLQGLYF.

This clonotype was seen only a few times. The V gene is TRBV14, the J gene TRBJ2-7, with D hard to call. The CDR3 has 11 residues. The germline V gene has CDR1 SGHDN and CDR2 FVKESK. The germline V and J ends were trimmed by 2 bases and 3 bases, with 2 bases remaining between them. The CDR3 region is CASSQYYEQYF. CDR3 DNA: TGTGCCAGCAGCCAATACTACGAGCAGTACTTC.

This clonotype was counted ten times or more. The chain combines TRBV25-1 with TRBJ2-2, with D possibly TRBD1 on 7 matching bases. Germline values: CDR1 MGHDK, CDR2 SYGVNS. The CDR3 length is 18 residues. The ends were cut back, 1 base at V and 6 bases at J, with 21 bases in the middle. The CDR3 DNA reads as TGTGCCAGCAGTGAATCGGGCGGAGGGACAGCTAGACCCGGGGAGCTGTTTTTT. It encodes CASSESGGGTARPGELFF.

This clonotype has ten or more counts. This chain joins TRBV6-4 and TRBJ2-7, with D possibly being TRBD2 (6 bases). This CDR3 region has 14 residues. The V end lost 2 bases, the J end lost 1 base, and 9 bases lay between the germline ends. CDR1 MRHNA and CDR2 SNTAGT come from the germline V gene. The CDR3 DNA reads TGTGCCAGCAGTGACCGGAGGGTATCCTACGAGCAGTACTTC. It specifies CASSDRRVSYEQYF.

At least ten counts were recorded for this clonotype. The J gene is TRBJ1-2, the V gene TRBV12-3 or TRBV12-4; TRBD1 matches 8 bases. This CDR3 has 13 amino acids. J gave up 5 bases and V 8 bases, and 7 bases lay outside the gene matches. CDR3 loop: CASAGTGGYGYTF. The CDR3 coding sequence is TGTGCCAGCGCCGGGACAGGAGGATATGGCTACACCTTC.

This clonotype was counted ten times or more. V usage is TRBV11-1 and J usage is TRBJ2-3; the D gene is possibly TRBD2 (5 bases). V was trimmed by 6 bases and J by 4 bases, leaving 11 bases between them. In germline, CDR1 is SGHAT, CDR2 FQDESV (reference sequence). The CDR3 loop spans 13 amino acids. CDR3 residues: CASRNEGSDTQYF. As DNA, the CDR3 is TGTGCCAGCAGAAATGAGGGCTCAGATACGCAGTATTTT.

There are a few counts of this clonotype. The rearrangement joins TRBV2 to TRBJ2-1; 7 positions agree with TRBD1. The V segment lost 4 bases and the J segment 8 bases; nucleotides outside the gene matches: 8. CDR3 size: 14 residues. Germline lookup yields CDR1 SNHLY and CDR2 FYNNEI. The CDR3 sequence: CASSATGQGDEQFF. The CDR3 bases are TGTGCCAGCAGTGCAACAGGGCAGGGGGATGAGCAGTTCTTC.

This clonotype has just a few counts. The CDR3 region is CASSQAQDRANTGELFF. Written as DNA, the CDR3 is TGTGCCAGCAGCCAAGCCCAAGACAGGGCCAACACCGGGGAGCTGTTTTTT. The chain links TRBV4-2 to TRBJ2-2; 7 nucleotides align to TRBD1. This CDR3 is built from 17 residues. V was pared by 1 base and J by 2 bases, with 7 bases of the junction left unmatched. CDR1 and CDR2 (germline): LGHNA, YNFKEQ.

This clonotype was detected only a few times. The chain has TRBV5-5 and TRBJ2-7; no firm D call. CDR1 and CDR2 (germline): SGHKS, YYEKEE (reference sequence). The V end lost 1 base, the J end lost 0 bases, and 8 bases lay between the germline ends. CDR3 length: 14 residues. Here the CDR3 reads CASSLSGGSYEQYF. CDR3 DNA sequence: TGTGCCAGCAGCTTGTCGGGCGGCTCCTACGAGCAGTACTTC.

The sample holds many counts of this clonotype. In DNA form, the CDR3 reads TGTGCCAGCAGTTCCCTGGGACTGAATCGCGACCTGACTTTC. Its protein product is CASSSLGLNRDLTF. The rearrangement links TRBV6-2 or TRBV6-3 to TRBJ2-6; D is perhaps TRBD2 (6 bases). The CDR3 spans 14 residues. V gave up 4 bases and J gave up 15 bases, with 19 bases separating them. CDR1 is MNHEY, CDR2 SVGEGT, per germline.

The table lists this clonotype with many counts. V gene TRBV5-6 combines with J gene TRBJ1-2, with 7 bases that match TRBD1. CDR3 size: 13 residues. The germline V gene encodes CDR1 SGHDT and CDR2 YYEEEE. After removal of 4 bases from V and 7 bases from J, the junction contained 7 bases not matched to a gene. The CDR3 region has the DNA TGTGCCAGCAGCCAACGTACAGGGGTTGGCTACACCTTC. Translating gives CASSQRTGVGYTF.

This clonotype was detected many times. The chain joins TRBV27 to TRBJ2-7; D call uncertain. This CDR3 spans 13 amino acids. Trimming cost V 2 bases and J 1 base, with 6 bases left between them. CDR1 MNHEY and CDR2 SMNVEV come from the germline V gene (reference sequence). The CDR3 loop is CASSLGPSYEQYF. The CDR3 nucleotides are TGTGCCAGCAGTTTAGGCCCGTCCTACGAGCAGTACTTC.